Below are 32 T cell receptor beta chains sequenced from a single sample in a study of cytomegalovirus exposure and HLA in healthy donors. Primers included in the PCR were 60 Vbeta and 13 Jbeta primers. Method: immunoSEQ multiplex PCR; TCRdb's copy keeps in-frame clones and lacks some. The top ten clones hold over 1.2% of a sample with under 200,000 clones, around 72% of them seen once. Sequenced sample: PBMCs. The receptors stem from a man aged 45-65 years in good health and CMV-seronegative.

The gene calls are TRBV7-9 and TRBJ1-2; no definite D call. CDR3 length equals 16 residues. Germline V gene sequence: CDR1 SEHNR, CDR2 FQNEAQ (reference sequence). Trimming pared 5 bases from V and 0 bases from J, leaving 16 bases between. CDR3 bases: TGTGCCAGCAGCCCCCCAAGTGGGCCTGCTAACTATGGCTACACCTTC. Translation gives CASSPPSGPANYGYTF.

This clone was counted many times. This sequence joins TRBV19 and TRBJ2-6; 7 bases match TRBD1. CDR1 and CDR2 (germline): LNHDA, SQIVND (reference sequence). With V trimmed by 7 bases and J by 0 bases, 3 bases remained unmatched. This CDR3 spans 15 amino acids. The CDR3 loop is CASKGAFSGANVLTF. The CDR3 DNA sequence: TGTGCCAGTAAGGGGGCATTCTCTGGGGCCAACGTCCTGACTTTC.

The chain employs TRBV9 and TRBJ2-2; D is uncertain. V was clipped by 7 bases and J by 1 base, with 2 bases between them. The CDR3 is 11 amino acids. Per the germline V gene, CDR1 is SGDLS and CDR2 is YYNGEE. The CDR3 coding sequence is TGTGCCAGCCAGAACACCGGGGAGCTGTTTTTT. It translates to CASQNTGELFF.

This rearrangement joins TRBV6-5 to TRBJ2-7, with a weak D call TRBD1 (6 bases). The V end was cut by 6 bases, the J end by 5 bases, with 20 bases between. This CDR3 is 15 amino acids long. The germline CDR1 and CDR2 sequences are MNHEY and SVGAGI. Written as DNA, the CDR3 is TGTGCCAGCAGGCCACAGGGATCTCCCGTCCACGAGCAGTACTTC. Translated, it gives CASRPQGSPVHEQYF.

Concerning this clone itself: Relative to the germline gene, one junction end is altered; a read error may explain this. This specimen includes other DNA sequences encoding the same CDR3. The V and J genes are TRBV27 and TRBJ1-1; D remains unclear. The CDR3 sequence is 14 residues long. Germline CDR1 is MNHEY and CDR2 is SMNVEV (reference sequence). The CDR3 nucleotides read TGTGCCAGCAGCTCCGGACTGCCTGGCACTGAAGCCTTCTTT. Translation gives CASSSGLPGTEAFF.

This clone was recorded only once. V and J are TRBV5-1 and TRBJ1-1; D is perhaps TRBD1 (6 bases). Trimming removed 1 base from V and 2 bases from J, with 15 bases in between. Germline V lookup: CDR1 SGHRS, CDR2 YFSETQ. The CDR3 length is 16 residues. The CDR3 sequence: CASSLLQGGGNTEAFF. The DNA of the CDR3 is TGCGCCAGCAGCTTGTTACAGGGTGGTGGAAACACTGAAGCTTTCTTT.

This rearrangement joins TRBV6-5 to TRBJ1-3; D is undetermined. CDR3 length: 15 residues. Deletions cut 2 bases from V and 6 bases from J, with 14 bases between. CDR1 MNHEY and CDR2 SVGAGI come from the germline V gene. The CDR3 sequence: CASSYRSRPLNTIYF. CDR3 sequence (DNA): TGTGCCAGCAGTTACCGTTCCCGTCCTTTAAACACCATATATTTT.

A few counts support this clone. The chain employs TRBV5-1 and TRBJ1-1; no definite D call. The CDR3 is made up of 14 amino acids. V gave up 4 bases and J gave up 2 bases, with 12 bases separating them. Germline V gene lookup returns CDR1 SGHRS and CDR2 YFSETQ. The CDR3 sequence: CASSRELGNTEAFF. DNA for the CDR3: TGCGCCAGCAGCAGGGAGCTGGGTAACACTGAAGCTTTCTTT.

V is TRBV5-1 and J is TRBJ1-2; D is unclear. The V gene's germline CDR1 is SGHRS and CDR2 YFSETQ. V was clipped by 4 bases and J by 9 bases, with 16 bases between them. CDR3 length: 13 residues. The CDR3 DNA is TGCGCCAGCAGCCTACAACCCACAGAGAGCTACACCTTC. This gives the protein CASSLQPTESYTF.

This chain links TRBV19 with TRBJ2-7; D is unclear. This CDR3 region has 15 residues. The V gene lost 2 bases and the J gene lost 7 bases, with 18 bases spanning the gap. Germline lookup yields CDR1 LNHDA and CDR2 SQIVND (reference sequence). CDR3 nucleotides: TGTGCCAGTAGTATACACAGCCGAATCGGCGAGGAGCAGTACTTC. Translating it yields CASSIHSRIGEEQYF.

The chain uses TRBV5-1 and TRBJ1-1, with 8 nucleotides matching TRBD1. The CDR3 is 16 residues long. The V segment lost 4 bases and the J segment 1 base; nucleotides outside the gene matches: 9. Germline V lookup: CDR1 SGHRS, CDR2 YFSETQ. The CDR3, as DNA: TGCGCCAGCAGCCAGCAGTTGGGACAGGCGAACACTGAAGCTTTCTTT. This gives the protein CASSQQLGQANTEAFF. The complete variable domain, with remaining parts taken from reference TRBV5-1 and TRBJ1-1, reads KAGVTQTPRYLIKTRGQQVTLSCSPISGHRSVSWYQQTPGQGLQFLFEYFSETQRNKGNFPGRFSGRQFSNSRSEMNVSTLELGDSALYLCASSQQLGQANTEAFFGQGTRLTVV.

The chain uses TRBV23-1 and TRBJ1-6; TRBD1 is a possible D gene (6 bases). TRBV23-1 is treated as an ORF (open reading frame) with a function not yet certain. V shed 4 bases and J shed 0 bases, with 13 bases lying between them. The CDR3 runs to 17 residues. The CDR3 nucleotides are TGCGCCAGCAGTCTACCGGGACATCCCTCCTATAATTCACCCCTCCACTTT. This codes for CASSLPGHPSYNSPLHF.

The J gene is TRBJ1-1, the V gene TRBV6-1, with D maybe TRBD1 (6 bases). The germline V and J ends were trimmed by 1 base and 3 bases, with 9 bases remaining between them. The germline V gene encodes CDR1 MNHNS and CDR2 SASEGT. The CDR3 length is 14 residues. CDR3 coding DNA: TGTGCCAGCAGTGAAGACAGGGTGGACACTGAAGCTTTCTTT. Translating gives CASSEDRVDTEAFF.

This clone was detected a few times. The J gene is TRBJ2-3, the V gene TRBV28, with a weak D call TRBD2 (5 bases). In germline, CDR1 is MDHEN, CDR2 SYDVKM. V lost 7 bases, J lost 2 bases, and 22 bases lay in between. The CDR3 is 17 amino acids. The CDR3 loop is CASNTYMDWKNTDTQYF. DNA of the CDR3: TGTGCCAGCAATACCTATATGGACTGGAAAAACACAGATACGCAGTATTTT.

This chain uses TRBV6-5 with TRBJ2-7; D remains ambiguous. CDR1 is MNHEY and CDR2 is SVGAGI in the germline V gene. The CDR3 is made up of 11 amino acids. V was pared by 7 bases and J by 2 bases, with 6 bases between. Here the CDR3 DNA reads TGTGCCAGCAACTCTCCCTACGAGCAGTACTTC. It encodes CASNSPYEQYF.

The CDR3 nucleotides are TGTGCCAGCAGCCACGGGCAGGGGATTTCCTACGAGCAGTACTTC. Its translation is CASSHGQGISYEQYF. V usage is TRBV5-4 and J usage is TRBJ2-7; a possible D gene is TRBD1 (6 bases). V was trimmed by 4 bases and J by 1 base, leaving 15 bases between them. This CDR3 is 15 amino acids long. In germline, CDR1 is SGHNT, CDR2 YYREEE (reference sequence).

The J gene is TRBJ1-5, the V gene TRBV5-1, with TRBD1 as a possible D gene (5 bases). Trimming took 4 bases from V and 4 from J, leaving 18 bases between them. Germline V CDR1 and CDR2: SGHRS, YFSETQ. This CDR3 has 16 amino acids. The CDR3 loop reads CASSPGSSRGNQPQHF. CDR3 in DNA: TGCGCCAGCAGCCCCGGATCATCCCGGGGGAATCAGCCCCAGCATTTT.

The chain joins TRBV25-1 to TRBJ1-4; a weak D match, TRBD1 (6 bases). Germline V lookup: CDR1 MGHDK, CDR2 SYGVNS. Between the trimmed V and J ends, which lost 6 bases and 5 bases, there was a span of 16 bases. The CDR3 loop spans 15 amino acids. The CDR3 DNA sequence: TGTGCCAGCAGAGACCGGGACGGACAGAATGAAAAACTGTTTTTT. This gives the protein CASRDRDGQNEKLFF.

This clone occurred a few times. The J gene is TRBJ1-6, the V gene TRBV28; D may be TRBD1 (6 bases). Germline CDR1 reads MDHEN; CDR2 reads SYDVKM. The CDR3 consists of 15 residues. Trimming cost V 6 bases and J 7 bases, with 16 bases left between them. The CDR3 loop is CASSPTRGGNSPLHF. The CDR3 bases are TGTGCCAGCAGCCCAACCAGGGGCGGCAATTCACCCCTCCACTTT. Complete variable domain (other parts from reference TRBV28 and TRBJ1-6): DVKVTQSSRYLVKRTGEKVFLECVQDMDHENMFWYRQDPGLGLRLIYFSYDVKMKEKGDIPEGYSVSREKKERFSLILESASTNQTSMYLCASSPTRGGNSPLHFGNGTRLTVT.

This chain connects TRBV9 to TRBJ2-2; 8 nucleotides line up with TRBD1. This CDR3 is built from 14 residues. V was clipped by 4 bases and J by 6 bases; unmatched bases: 5. Germline values: CDR1 SGDLS, CDR2 YYNGEE. CDR3 region: CASSTHRGAGELFF. The CDR3, as DNA: TGTGCCAGCAGCACCCACAGGGGGGCCGGGGAGCTGTTTTTT.

On this clone: One end of the junction varies from germline; a read error may be responsible. CDR3 in DNA: TGTGCCAGCAGTTCTCTCCCACAGGGGTCAACTGAAGATTTCTTT. It translates to CASSSLPQGSTEDFF. The chain carries TRBV28 and TRBJ1-1; 7 positions agree with TRBD1. Germline V gene lookup returns CDR1 MDHEN and CDR2 SYDVKM. CDR3 length equals 15 residues.

V is TRBV5-1 and J is TRBJ2-5; D might be TRBD1 (6 bases). The CDR3 runs 13 residues. The ends were cut back, 3 bases at V and 5 bases at J, with 11 bases in the middle. CDR1 is SGHRS, CDR2 YFSETQ, per germline. The CDR3 bases are TGCGCCAGCAGCTGGGGGACAACGGAGACCCAGTACTTC. Translation gives CASSWGTTETQYF. The whole variable domain, remainder taken from reference TRBV5-1 and TRBJ2-5, is KAGVTQTPRYLIKTRGQQVTLSCSPISGHRSVSWYQQTPGQGLQFLFEYFSETQRNKGNFPGRFSGRQFSNSRSEMNVSTLELGDSALYLCASSWGTTETQYFGPGTRLLVL.

This sequence joins TRBV4-1 and TRBJ2-1; tentative D call: TRBD1 (5 bases). This CDR3 contains 18 residues. CDR1 is MGHRA, CDR2 YSYEKL, per germline. V lost 0 bases, J lost 3 bases, and 18 bases lay in between. The CDR3 loop is CASSQDDRPAFYYNEQFF. CDR3 DNA sequence: TGCGCCAGCAGCCAAGATGACAGACCTGCTTTTTACTACAATGAGCAGTTCTTC.

This clone was observed a few times. The rearrangement joins TRBV4-2 to TRBJ2-1; 10 bases are shared with TRBD2. The CDR3 runs to 17 residues. CDR1 LGHNA and CDR2 YNFKEQ come from the germline V gene. The junction had 8 bases not matched to a gene; V was cut back by 3 bases and J by 3 bases. Here the CDR3 DNA reads TGTGCCAGCAGCCAGGTTCCTAGCGGGGGCCTCTACAATGAGCAGTTCTTC. It specifies CASSQVPSGGLYNEQFF.

The chain couples TRBV27 to TRBJ2-3; tentatively, D is TRBD1 (5 bases). CDR1 is MNHEY and CDR2 is SMNVEV in the germline V gene (reference sequence). V lost 3 bases to trimming and J lost 0 bases, with 10 bases between them. The CDR3 length is 15 residues. As DNA, the CDR3 is TGTGCCAGCAGTTTTGGGGCTTCTAGCACAGATACGCAGTATTTT. This sequence encodes CASSFGASSTDTQYF.

In its sample, this clone was seen a few times. The V call is TRBV27, the J call TRBJ2-5; TRBD2 is a possible D gene (6 bases). The J call is in doubt because the DNA end fits TRBJ2-7 better. The CDR3 runs to 15 residues. Germline values: CDR1 MNHEY, CDR2 SMNVEV (reference sequence). CDR3 amino acids: CASSLGQGLFYEQYF. The CDR3 DNA reads as TGTGCCAGCAGTTTAGGGCAGGGACTTTTCTACGAGCAGTACTTC.

The V and J genes are TRBV7-2 and TRBJ2-7; 16 bases line up with TRBD2. This CDR3 spans 17 amino acids. CDR1 is SGHTA and CDR2 is FQGNSA in the germline V gene. Trimming took 5 bases from V and 3 from J; bases not matched to a gene: 7. The CDR3 reads CASSPGGLAGGFYEQYF. The CDR3 region has the DNA TGTGCCAGCAGCCCCGGGGGACTAGCGGGGGGGTTCTACGAGCAGTACTTC.

The rearrangement links TRBV14 to TRBJ1-2; D uncertain. Trimming removed 2 bases at V and 4 bases at J, with 17 bases between. CDR1 SGHDN and CDR2 FVKESK come from the germline V gene. The CDR3 has 16 residues. The CDR3 bases are TGTGCCAGCAGCCAAAACCCCAAGGGAGGGAGCTATGGCTACACCTTC. Translating gives CASSQNPKGGSYGYTF.

This chain joins TRBV5-1 and TRBJ1-2; D perhaps matches TRBD1 (6 bases). The CDR3 totals 16 residues. Trimming pared 4 bases from V and 2 bases from J, leaving 18 bases between. The germline V gene encodes CDR1 SGHRS and CDR2 YFSETQ. Here the CDR3 reads CASSGGAGGPNYGYTF. In nucleotides, the CDR3 is TGCGCCAGCAGCGGGGGTGCCGGGGGGCCCAACTATGGCTACACCTTC.

The V and J genes are TRBV28 and TRBJ1-4, with 8 bases that match TRBD1. J was trimmed by 3 bases and V by 3 bases; bases with no gene match: 6. The CDR3 has 16 residues. Germline V gene lookup returns CDR1 MDHEN and CDR2 SYDVKM. The CDR3 bases are TGTGCCAGCAGTTTTCAGGGGGCGCCGGCTAATGAAAAACTGTTTTTT. The encoded protein is CASSFQGAPANEKLFF.

The chain links TRBV7-3 to TRBJ2-1; 10 positions agree with TRBD2. J lost 8 bases, V lost 5 bases, and 12 bases had no gene match. This CDR3 has 16 residues. Germline lookup yields CDR1 SGHTA and CDR2 FQGTGA. The CDR3 protein is CASSPVRTSGVDEQFF. CDR3 coding DNA: TGTGCCAGCAGCCCGGTCAGAACTAGCGGGGTTGATGAGCAGTTCTTC.

This clone has a single count. V and J are TRBV7-2 and TRBJ2-4; 8 positions agree with TRBD1. V lost 0 bases and J lost 6; bases outside the gene matches: 4. CDR1 is SGHTA and CDR2 is FQGNSA in the germline V gene. CDR3 size: 15 residues. The CDR3 sequence is CASSLAVRGRNIQYF. CDR3 DNA: TGTGCCAGCAGCTTAGCAGTCAGGGGGCGAAACATTCAGTACTTC.